This is a list of T cell receptor beta chains from one sample in a study of blood T cell repertoires in COVID-19. Only in-frame clones appear in the TCRdb table, and some are missing; sequencing was by immunoSEQ multiplex PCR. This sample has fewer than 250,000 clones, with approximately 86% found just once. Material: PBMCs or T cells enriched from blood (not recorded which). The receptors stem from a woman between 35 and 50 years old with acute COVID-19. CDR3s include the opening cysteine and the closing phenylalanine or tryptophan. Fields, in order: D gene, clone size, J gene, V gene, CDR3 DNA, CDR3 protein. The D gene is left open where the match is weak. The size field is filled for only some rows; it gives once, few, many or a size class.

TRBD1,NA,TRBJ2-7,TRBV19,TGTGCCAGTAGTATAGCAGGGGGAAGGGGGTCCTACGAGCAGTACTTC,CASSIAGGRGSYEQYF
TRBD2,NA,TRBJ2-5,TRBV5-1,TGCGCCAGCAGCGGGGGGCGAGGACTAGCGGACCAAGAGACCCAGTACTTC,CASSGGRGLADQETQYF
TRBD2,NA,TRBJ2-7,TRBV4-1,TGCGCCAGCAGCTCTAGCGGCTCCTACGAGCAGTACTTC,CASSSSGSYEQYF
NA,NA,TRBJ1-2,TRBV28,TGTGCCAGCAGTTTAGGGGCCGCGCGGGGCTACACCTTC,CASSLGAARGYTF
NA,NA,TRBJ2-2,TRBV4-2,TGTGCCAGCAGCCAACCAGAGGCGGGGTCAAGGGCCGGGGAGCTGTTTTTT,CASSQPEAGSRAGELFF
TRBD1,NA,TRBJ1-1,TRBV9,TGTGCCAGCAACCGAGACGGGACAGGGGGCTCTGGTGCTTTCTTT,CASNRDGTGGSGAFF
TRBD2,NA,TRBJ2-2,TRBV9,TGTGCCAGCAGCCCAGGACTAGCGGGAGTCACCGGGGAGCTGTTTTTT,CASSPGLAGVTGELFF
NA,NA,TRBJ1-1,TRBV28,TGTGCCAGCAGTTTGTCAGGGGCGAAAGCTTTCTTT,CASSLSGAKAFF
NA,NA,TRBJ1-5,TRBV19,TGTGCCAGTAGCAGCCCCCGGGATTCTAATCAGCCCCAGCATTTT,CASSSPRDSNQPQHF
NA,NA,TRBJ2-2,TRBV18,TGTGCCAGCTCACCCACAATAGCGGCGAACACCGGGGAGCTGTTTTTT,CASSPTIAANTGELFF
TRBD1,NA,TRBJ2-5,TRBV9,TGTGCCAGCAGCGCAGAGGACAGGACCCAAGAGACCCAGTACTTC,CASSAEDRTQETQYF
NA,once,TRBJ2-3,TRBV28,TGTGCCAGCAGTGGCGGGCTCGATACGCAGTATTTT,CASSGGLDTQYF
TRBD1,NA,TRBJ2-7,TRBV2,TGTGCCAGCAAAAGGGACAGGGAGTTTCCCTACGAGCAGTACTTC,CASKRDREFPYEQYF
TRBD2,NA,TRBJ2-7,TRBV5-1,TGCGCCAGCAGCTTGGAACTAGCGGGAGACGAGCAGTACTTC,CASSLELAGDEQYF
TRBD2,NA,TRBJ2-7,TRBV7-2,TGTGCCAGCAGAGGGGGACTAGCGGTCTACGAGCAGTACTTC,CASRGGLAVYEQYF
TRBD1,NA,TRBJ1-6,TRBV2,TGTGCCAGTGGACAGGAAGGAGTGTATTCACCCCTCCACTTT,CASGQEGVYSPLHF
TRBD1,NA,TRBJ1-3,TRBV7-2,TGTGCCAGCAGCCTTCGACAGGGGGAAAACACCATATATTTT,CASSLRQGENTIYF
NA,NA,TRBJ2-7,TRBV5-5,TGTGCCAGCAGCTTGTATCCAGGCCCAACTGACTACGAGCAGTACTTC,CASSLYPGPTDYEQYF
TRBD1,few,TRBJ1-2,TRBV3-1/TRBV3-2,TGTGCCAGCAGCCAATTGGGACAGGGTAATGGCTACACCTTC,CASSQLGQGNGYTF
NA,few,TRBJ2-1,TRBV7-2,TGTGCCAGCAGCTCCCTGGACAGAGGGGATGAGCAGTTCTTC,CASSSLDRGDEQFF
TRBD2,NA,TRBJ2-2,TRBV11-2,TGTGCCAGCAGCTTCAGGACTAGCGGGAACACCGGGGAGCTGTTTTTT,CASSFRTSGNTGELFF
NA,NA,TRBJ1-1,TRBV4-1,TGCGCCAGCAGCCCAGGGGAGGGGAAGTCTGAAGCTTTCTTT,CASSPGEGKSEAFF
NA,NA,TRBJ1-1,TRBV7-9,TGTGCCAGCAGCTCGTCGACAAATGCAGCTTTCTTT,CASSSSTNAAFF
TRBD2,NA,TRBJ2-1,TRBV5-1,TGCGCCAGCAGCTCCCTGGTAGCGGGAAGTCCCAGGGAGCAGTTCTTC,CASSSLVAGSPREQFF
NA,NA,TRBJ2-1,TRBV19,TGTGCCAGTAGTATTAGCAACCTAGGGGGGGCGTCCTCCTACAATGAGCAGTTCTTC,CASSISNLGGASSYNEQFF
NA,NA,TRBJ2-6,TRBV25-1,TGTGCCAGCAGTGAGGAGGGTGGGGTCTCTGGGGCCAACGTCCTGACTTTC,CASSEEGGVSGANVLTF
NA,NA,TRBJ1-1,TRBV19,TGTGCCAGTACCCTAGCGGGGACGGGGAACACTGAAGCTTTCTTT,CASTLAGTGNTEAFF
TRBD2,NA,TRBJ2-7,TRBV28,TGTGCCAGCAGTTCGGGACTACCCTCGCTCGGTTTATACGAGCAGTACTTC,CASSSGLPSLGLYEQYF
TRBD1,once,TRBJ2-7,TRBV28,TGTGCCAGCACCGAACCGGGACAGGGGGCGAGAGAGCAGTACTTC,CASTEPGQGAREQYF
NA,NA,TRBJ1-2,TRBV21-1,TGTGCCAGCCTACTGGGACAGCTCTCCTATGGCTACACCTTC,CASLLGQLSYGYTF
TRBD1,NA,TRBJ2-7,TRBV28,TGTGCCAGCAGTTTACCGGGACAGCGAGGGTACGAGCAGTACTTC,CASSLPGQRGYEQYF
TRBD1,few,TRBJ1-3,TRBV10-1,TGCGCCAGCAGCCCGGGACAGCACTCTGGAAACACCATATATTTT,CASSPGQHSGNTIYF
NA,NA,TRBJ1-6,TRBV28,TGTGCCAGCAGTTCCCCGGAGGGGAGTAATTCACCCCTCCACTTT,CASSSPEGSNSPLHF
NA,once,TRBJ2-7,TRBV18,TGTGCCAGCTCACCACCCGGGTGGTTCTCCTACGAGCAGTACTTC,CASSPPGWFSYEQYF